The 20 T cell receptor beta chains presented below share a single source sample, sequenced in a study of cytomegalovirus exposure and HLA in healthy donors. Primers included in the PCR were 60 Vbeta and 13 Jbeta primers. Sequenced by immunoSEQ multiplex PCR; TCRdb stores in-frame clones only, minus some. The table records 100,000 to 150,000 clones, approximately 80% of them present only once. The sample comprised PBMCs. These receptors were obtained from a man in his late teens or twenties in good health and CMV-seronegative.

The chain links TRBV7-9 to TRBJ1-3; 9 nucleotides agree with TRBD1. Germline V gene sequence: CDR1 SEHNR, CDR2 FQNEAQ (reference sequence). The V segment lost 4 bases and the J segment 7 bases; nucleotides outside the gene matches: 11. This CDR3 is 16 amino acids long. CDR3 region: CASSSGQGVLKNTIYF. For the CDR3, the DNA is TGTGCCAGCAGCTCGGGACAGGGTGTTTTGAAGAACACCATATATTTT. The full variable domain, in which reference TRBV7-9 and TRBJ1-3 provide the parts outside the CDR3, is DTGVSQNPRHKITKRGQNVTFRCDPISEHNRLYWYRQTLGQGPEFLTYFQNEAQLEKSRLLSDRFSAERPKGSFSTLEIQRTEQGDSAMYLCASSSGQGVLKNTIYFGEGSWLTVV.

The chain is built from TRBV4-2 and TRBJ2-2, with TRBD2 matching 9 bases. The ends lost 0 bases at V and 6 bases at J; junction bases unmatched: 5. CDR3 length: 16 residues. The V gene's germline CDR1 is LGHNA and CDR2 YNFKEQ. CDR3 loop: CASSQEGLAFAGELFF. CDR3 bases: TGTGCCAGCAGCCAAGAGGGACTAGCTTTCGCCGGGGAGCTGTTTTTT.

The genes are TRBV20-1 and TRBJ1-2; D unclear. The CDR3 sequence is 11 residues long. The V gene's germline CDR1 is DFQATT and CDR2 SNEGSKA (reference sequence). The V and J ends lost 2 bases and 7 bases respectively, with 8 bases between them. The CDR3: CSARNFSGYTF. CDR3 coding DNA: TGCAGTGCTAGAAATTTCTCTGGCTACACCTTC.

The chain carries TRBV18 and TRBJ1-1; a possible D gene is TRBD1 (6 bases). The CDR3 is 14 amino acids. From germline, CDR1 is KGHSH and CDR2 LQKENI. V lost 5 bases and J lost 3, with 13 bases in between. CDR3 sequence reads: CASSRGGKDTEAFF. The CDR3 DNA reads TGTGCCAGCTCAAGGGGGGGCAAGGACACTGAAGCTTTCTTT.

The chain combines TRBV27 with TRBJ2-7; D remains unclear. V shed 1 base and J shed 0 bases, with 13 bases lying between them. Germline loops: CDR1 MNHEY, CDR2 SMNVEV (reference sequence). This CDR3 is 16 amino acids long. The CDR3 region has the DNA TGTGCCAGCAGTTTATGGCAGGTCCCCCTCTCCTACGAGCAGTACTTC. Translating it yields CASSLWQVPLSYEQYF.

The chain links TRBV7-2 to TRBJ1-2; 7 nucleotides match TRBD1. After removal of 6 bases from V and 8 bases from J, the junction contained 12 bases not matched to a gene. Germline V gene sequence: CDR1 SGHTA, CDR2 FQGNSA. The CDR3 is made up of 14 amino acids. The CDR3 DNA reads TGTGCCAGCAGACATGGACTAAGGGGGCTAGGCTACACCTTC. Amino acids: CASRHGLRGLGYTF.

V gene TRBV28 combines with J gene TRBJ1-1; D is perhaps TRBD1 (6 bases). The CDR3 length is 15 residues. Trimming stripped 3 bases from V and 1 base from J, with 12 bases between. Germline assignment: CDR1 MDHEN and CDR2 SYDVKM. The CDR3 nucleotides are TGTGCCAGCAGTTTTTATAGACAGGCGAACACTGAAGCTTTCTTT. This encodes CASSFYRQANTEAFF.

This clone was seen just once. The chain joins TRBV28 to TRBJ1-5; perhaps TRBD1 as D (5 bases). V was clipped by 5 bases and J by 10 bases, with 21 bases between them. The germline CDR1 and CDR2 sequences are MDHEN and SYDVKM. This CDR3 region has 15 residues. Here the CDR3 reads CASSPRQHIPGPQHF. Written as DNA, the CDR3 is TGTGCCAGCAGTCCGCGACAGCATATCCCCGGTCCCCAGCATTTT.

V usage is TRBV7-8 and J usage is TRBJ2-3; TRBD2 might be the D (5 bases). The CDR3 is made up of 13 amino acids. Germline V gene sequence: CDR1 SGHVS, CDR2 FQNEAQ. V was pared by 2 bases and J by 3 bases, with 6 bases between. The CDR3 loop is CASSLRETDTQYF. Written as DNA, the CDR3 is TGTGCCAGCAGCTTAAGGGAGACAGATACGCAGTATTTT. Combining the CDR3 with reference TRBV7-8 and TRBJ2-3 gives the whole variable domain GAGVSQSPRYKVAKRGQDVALRCDPISGHVSLFWYQQALGQGPEFLTYFQNEAQLDKSGLPSDRFFAERPEGSVSTLKIQRTQQEDSAVYLCASSLRETDTQYFGPGTRLTVL.

This clone occurred once. The chain joins TRBV5-5 to TRBJ1-4; TRBD1 agrees at 9 bases. CDR3 length equals 15 residues. Germline V gene lookup returns CDR1 SGHKS and CDR2 YYEKEE (reference sequence). V lost 5 bases and J lost 7; bases outside the gene matches: 9. CDR3 nucleotide sequence: TGTGCCAGCAGGCCTACAGGGGGCAGTAGTGAAAAACTGTTTTTT. This gives the protein CASRPTGGSSEKLFF. Variable domain in full (rest from reference TRBV5-5 and TRBJ1-4): DAGVTQSPTHLIKTRGQQVTLRCSPISGHKSVSWYQQVLGQGPQFIFQYYEKEERGRGNFPDRFSARQFPNYSSELNVNALLLGDSALYLCASRPTGGSSEKLFFGSGTQLSVL.

This chain joins TRBV18 and TRBJ1-5, with 9 bases aligning to TRBD1. The length of the CDR3 is 16 residues. Losses at the gene ends were 3 bases for V and 8 bases for J; bases not matched to a gene: 11. Germline V gene lookup returns CDR1 KGHSH and CDR2 LQKENI. The CDR3 DNA sequence: TGTGCCAGCTCACCCCGAGGGACAGGGACCGGCGAGCCCCAGCATTTT. Its translation: CASSPRGTGTGEPQHF.

As DNA, the CDR3 is TGTGCCAGCAGCTCCGACACCCGACAGCTTGAAGCTTTCTTT. Translating it yields CASSSDTRQLEAFF. The chain uses TRBV5-6 and TRBJ1-1, with D maybe TRBD1 (5 bases). The CDR3 has 14 residues. The germline V and J ends were trimmed by 3 bases and 7 bases, with 16 bases remaining between them. Per germline, CDR1 SGHDT and CDR2 YYEEEE.

The chain is built from TRBV27 and TRBJ2-7; TRBD1 might be the D (6 bases). Germline V gene lookup returns CDR1 MNHEY and CDR2 SMNVEV (reference sequence). V was cut by 5 bases and J by 2 bases, with 10 bases left in between. This CDR3 region has 13 residues. The CDR3 coding sequence is TGTGCCAGCAGTGTGACAGGTCCCTACGAGCAGTACTTC. Amino acid sequence: CASSVTGPYEQYF.

The V gene is TRBV11-3, the J gene TRBJ1-4; a possible D gene is TRBD1 (6 bases). The CDR3 has 14 amino acids. Germline CDR1 is SGHNT and CDR2 is YENEEA. Trimming pared 1 base from V and 5 bases from J, leaving 8 bases between. CDR3 DNA: TGTGCCAGCAGCTTAGGTCAGGGGAATGAAAAACTGTTTTTT. This encodes CASSLGQGNEKLFF.

The V gene is TRBV7-2, the J gene TRBJ1-1, with D possibly matching TRBD1 (6 bases). The CDR3 has 13 amino acids. Deletions cut 5 bases from V and 6 bases from J, with 13 bases between. CDR1 is SGHTA, CDR2 FQGNSA, per germline. The CDR3 DNA is TGTGCCAGCAGCCGGGACACCTTGCCTGAAGCTTTCTTT. This encodes CASSRDTLPEAFF.

V gene TRBV9 combines with J gene TRBJ1-1; D is uncertain. The germline V and J ends were trimmed by 0 bases and 4 bases, with 7 bases remaining between them. The length of the CDR3 is 13 residues. The V gene's germline CDR1 is SGDLS and CDR2 YYNGEE. DNA of the CDR3: TGTGCCAGCAGCGTAGACGAGGGCACTGAAGCTTTCTTT. Its translation is CASSVDEGTEAFF.

The rearrangement joins TRBV7-9 to TRBJ1-1, with D perhaps matching TRBD1 (6 bases). CDR1 is SEHNR, CDR2 FQNEAQ, per germline (reference sequence). The germline V and J ends were trimmed by 3 bases and 9 bases, with 8 bases remaining between them. The CDR3 is made up of 11 amino acids. CDR3 amino acids: CASSLGDKAFF. CDR3 bases: TGTGCCAGCAGCTTGGGGGACAAAGCTTTCTTT.

The CDR3 DNA sequence: TGTGCCAGCAGCGTAGATGCGGGTCCAGGCACCGGGGAGCTGTTTTTT. This translates into CASSVDAGPGTGELFF. The chain couples TRBV9 to TRBJ2-2; a weak D match, TRBD2 (5 bases). This CDR3 region has 16 residues. The germline CDR1 and CDR2 sequences are SGDLS and YYNGEE. Trimming took 0 bases from V and 4 from J, leaving 13 bases between them.

V usage is TRBV18 and J usage is TRBJ1-3, with D uncertain. V was shortened by 7 bases and J by 0 bases, with 4 bases between the two germline ends. Germline V gene data show CDR1 as KGHSH and CDR2 as LQKENI. This CDR3 is built from 12 residues. The CDR3 sequence: CASWSSGNTIYF. DNA of the CDR3: TGTGCCAGCTGGAGCTCTGGAAACACCATATATTTT.

The V call is TRBV4-3, the J call TRBJ1-5, with 7 bases that match TRBD1. V was clipped by 4 bases and J by 0 bases; unmatched bases: 24. This CDR3 comprises 22 residues. CDR1 is LGHNA, CDR2 YSLEER, per germline. The CDR3 DNA reads TGCGCCAGCAGCCGCTACGCCGTCCCTGGACAGGCCGCTGCGCGTAGCAATCAGCCCCAGCATTTT. Its translation is CASSRYAVPGQAAARSNQPQHF.